This is a list of T cell receptor beta chains from one sample in a study of OX40 agonist ivuxolimab in advanced cancers. The method was immunoSEQ multiplex PCR; TCRdb's version includes in-frame clones alone and lacks a portion of them. The sample has under 80,000 clones; around 85% are singletons. The specimen was CD4+ or CD8+ T cells sorted from blood, collected in a trial of the OX40 agonist ivuxolimab. The receptor source for this set is an adult with an advanced solid tumor such as melanoma, head and neck, liver or kidney cancer. Each CDR3 is given with its conserved first and last residue. The D gene is left open where the match is weak. Not all rows give a size; the values are once, few, many and, for expanded clones, a class.

j_gene: TRBJ2-7; abundance: .; d_gene: .; v_gene: TRBV28; CDR3aa: CASSQNRGGEQYF; CDR3nt: TGTGCCAGCAGTCAAAACAGGGGGGGCGAGCAGTACTTC
j_gene: TRBJ2-3; abundance: once; d_gene: .; v_gene: TRBV27; CDR3aa: CASSSGARDTQYF; CDR3nt: TGTGCCAGCAGTTCGGGGGCAAGGGATACGCAGTATTTT
j_gene: TRBJ2-7; abundance: .; d_gene: .; v_gene: TRBV5-1; CDR3aa: CASSSGQINSYEQYF; CDR3nt: TGCGCCAGCAGCTCTGGACAGATCAACTCCTACGAGCAGTACTTC
j_gene: TRBJ2-5; abundance: .; d_gene: .; v_gene: TRBV5-1; CDR3aa: CASSFGMEGRETQYF; CDR3nt: TGCGCCAGCAGCTTCGGAATGGAGGGGCGGGAGACCCAGTACTTC
j_gene: TRBJ2-5; abundance: .; d_gene: TRBD1; v_gene: TRBV5-1; CDR3aa: CASSPQLQTGGYQETQYF; CDR3nt: TGCGCCAGCAGCCCCCAACTTCAGACAGGGGGCTACCAAGAGACCCAGTACTTC
j_gene: TRBJ2-2; abundance: .; d_gene: TRBD2; v_gene: TRBV10-2; CDR3aa: CASSETGGMTGELFF; CDR3nt: TGCGCCAGCAGTGAAACGGGGGGTATGACCGGGGAGCTGTTTTTT
j_gene: TRBJ1-5; abundance: .; d_gene: TRBD1; v_gene: TRBV29-1; CDR3aa: CSVAIQGAGQPQHF; CDR3nt: TGCAGCGTCGCAATTCAGGGGGCGGGTCAGCCCCAGCATTTT
j_gene: TRBJ2-1; abundance: .; d_gene: TRBD2; v_gene: TRBV5-7; CDR3aa: CASSLRGGRAWDEQFF; CDR3nt: TGTGCCAGCAGCTTGAGAGGCGGGAGGGCCTGGGATGAGCAGTTCTTC
j_gene: TRBJ1-2; abundance: .; d_gene: .; v_gene: TRBV28; CDR3aa: CASSLKGNKGGYTF; CDR3nt: TGTGCCAGCAGTTTAAAGGGTAATAAAGGAGGCTACACCTTC
j_gene: TRBJ2-7; abundance: .; d_gene: TRBD2; v_gene: TRBV6-6; CDR3aa: CASRGLAGGGYEQYF; CDR3nt: TGTGCCAGCCGGGGACTAGCGGGGGGCGGCTACGAGCAGTACTTC
j_gene: TRBJ2-7; abundance: once; d_gene: .; v_gene: TRBV7-9; CDR3aa: CASSSLSHYEQYF; CDR3nt: TGTGCCAGCAGCTCTCTATCCCACTACGAGCAGTACTTC
j_gene: TRBJ1-6; abundance: .; d_gene: .; v_gene: TRBV2; CDR3aa: CASWQYNSPLHF; CDR3nt: TGTGCCAGCTGGCAGTATAATTCACCCCTCCACTTT
j_gene: TRBJ1-3; abundance: once; d_gene: TRBD1; v_gene: TRBV5-6; CDR3aa: CASSSDRVGGNTIYF; CDR3nt: TGTGCCAGCAGTTCTGACAGGGTAGGAGGAAACACCATATATTTT
j_gene: TRBJ1-5; abundance: .; d_gene: .; v_gene: TRBV9; CDR3aa: CASSRDQGSNQPQHF; CDR3nt: TGTGCCAGCAGCAGAGACCAGGGTAGCAATCAGCCCCAGCATTTT
j_gene: TRBJ2-6; abundance: .; d_gene: .; v_gene: TRBV19; CDR3aa: CASSTLGEAGANVLTF; CDR3nt: TGTGCCAGTAGTACTCTCGGGGAGGCCGGGGCCAACGTCCTGACTTTC
j_gene: TRBJ2-5; abundance: once; d_gene: .; v_gene: TRBV18; CDR3aa: CASSPPPPAQETQYF; CDR3nt: TGTGCCAGCTCACCACCTCCTCCGGCGCAAGAGACCCAGTACTTC
j_gene: TRBJ2-2; abundance: .; d_gene: .; v_gene: TRBV7-2; CDR3aa: CASSLAGGGTGELFF; CDR3nt: TGTGCCAGCAGCTTAGCGGGTGGGGGAACCGGGGAGCTGTTTTTT
j_gene: TRBJ1-1; abundance: .; d_gene: .; v_gene: TRBV20-1; CDR3aa: CSAHLNTEAFF; CDR3nt: TGCAGTGCCCATCTAAACACTGAAGCTTTCTTT
j_gene: TRBJ2-1; abundance: .; d_gene: .; v_gene: TRBV6-5; CDR3aa: CATRGAGSDNEQFF; CDR3nt: TGTGCCACAAGGGGGGCAGGTAGCGACAATGAGCAGTTCTTC
j_gene: TRBJ1-6; abundance: .; d_gene: .; v_gene: TRBV5-1; CDR3aa: CASSLTLGVSPLHF; CDR3nt: TGCGCCAGCAGCCTGACTTTAGGGGTGTCACCCCTCCACTTT
j_gene: TRBJ2-2; abundance: .; d_gene: .; v_gene: TRBV4-1; CDR3aa: CASSQDLRTGRFF; CDR3nt: TGCGCCAGCAGCCAAGATCTGCGGACCGGGAGGTTTTTT
j_gene: TRBJ1-1; abundance: once; d_gene: .; v_gene: TRBV11-2; CDR3aa: CASSLKGHTEAFF; CDR3nt: TGTGCCAGCAGCTTAAAGGGCCACACTGAAGCTTTCTTT
j_gene: TRBJ1-6; abundance: .; d_gene: .; v_gene: TRBV5-8; CDR3aa: CASSLLSTLHF; CDR3nt: TGTGCCAGCAGCCTGCTTTCGACCCTCCACTTT
j_gene: TRBJ2-2; abundance: .; d_gene: .; v_gene: TRBV11-2; CDR3aa: CASSFRRTGELFF; CDR3nt: TGTGCCAGCAGCTTTCGCCGGACCGGGGAGCTGTTTTTT
j_gene: TRBJ1-2; abundance: once; d_gene: TRBD1; v_gene: TRBV29-1; CDR3aa: CSVGTGRSPNYGYTF; CDR3nt: TGCAGCGTTGGGACAGGGCGGTCCCCTAACTATGGCTACACCTTC
j_gene: TRBJ1-2; abundance: .; d_gene: TRBD1; v_gene: TRBV5-4; CDR3aa: CASTLDRDGGYTF; CDR3nt: TGTGCCAGCACCCTAGACAGGGACGGTGGCTACACCTTC
j_gene: TRBJ1-2; abundance: .; d_gene: TRBD1; v_gene: TRBV7-2; CDR3aa: CASSLALGQSNYGYTF; CDR3nt: TGTGCCAGCAGCTTAGCCTTGGGACAGAGTAACTATGGCTACACCTTC
j_gene: TRBJ1-5; abundance: .; d_gene: TRBD1; v_gene: TRBV30; CDR3aa: CAWRGRQGSNQPQHF; CDR3nt: TGTGCCTGGAGGGGAAGACAGGGAAGCAATCAGCCCCAGCATTTT
j_gene: TRBJ2-7; abundance: .; d_gene: .; v_gene: TRBV5-1; CDR3aa: CASSRAPDRNYEQYF; CDR3nt: TGCGCCAGCAGCCGAGCCCCGGACAGAAACTACGAGCAGTACTTC
j_gene: TRBJ2-7; abundance: .; d_gene: .; v_gene: TRBV9; CDR3aa: CASSLGWGNGVYEQYF; CDR3nt: TGTGCCAGCAGCTTGGGGTGGGGCAACGGAGTCTACGAGCAGTACTTC
j_gene: TRBJ1-2; abundance: .; d_gene: TRBD1; v_gene: TRBV5-4; CDR3aa: CASSSQGVENYGYTF; CDR3nt: TGTGCCAGCAGCTCACAGGGGGTGGAAAACTATGGCTACACCTTC
j_gene: TRBJ2-5; abundance: .; d_gene: TRBD2; v_gene: TRBV4-3; CDR3aa: CASSRLAGGSETQYF; CDR3nt: TGCGCCAGCAGCCGCCTAGCGGGGGGTTCGGAGACCCAGTACTTC
j_gene: TRBJ2-3; abundance: once; d_gene: TRBD2; v_gene: TRBV7-3; CDR3aa: CASSLRSGRNTDTQYF; CDR3nt: TGTGCCAGCAGCTTACGTAGCGGGAGAAACACAGATACGCAGTATTTT
j_gene: TRBJ2-6; abundance: .; d_gene: .; v_gene: TRBV5-4; CDR3aa: CASSLSLSSGANVLTF; CDR3nt: TGTGCCAGCAGCTTGTCCCTAAGCTCTGGGGCCAACGTCCTGACTTTC
j_gene: TRBJ2-7; abundance: .; d_gene: .; v_gene: TRBV27; CDR3aa: CASSLNRKIHEQYF; CDR3nt: TGTGCCAGCAGTTTAAACAGGAAGATCCACGAGCAGTACTTC
j_gene: TRBJ2-7; abundance: .; d_gene: TRBD1; v_gene: TRBV5-1; CDR3aa: CASSFSGGQRSYEQYF; CDR3nt: TGCGCCAGCAGTTTTTCAGGGGGACAACGTTCTTACGAGCAGTACTTC
j_gene: TRBJ2-7; abundance: few; d_gene: .; v_gene: TRBV5-8; CDR3aa: CASSLVLGAGTYEQYF; CDR3nt: TGTGCCAGCAGCTTGGTCCTCGGAGCAGGGACCTACGAGCAGTACTTC
j_gene: TRBJ2-3; abundance: .; d_gene: TRBD1; v_gene: TRBV7-7; CDR3aa: CASSRDRVTDTQYF; CDR3nt: TGTGCCAGCAGCCGGGACAGGGTCACAGATACGCAGTATTTT
j_gene: TRBJ2-2; abundance: .; d_gene: .; v_gene: TRBV11-3; CDR3aa: CASSLAPGFGNTGELFF; CDR3nt: TGTGCCAGCAGCTTAGCCCCGGGCTTCGGGAACACCGGGGAGCTGTTTTTT